The sequence of this T cell receptor (beta chain) was determined in a study of blood T cell repertoires in COVID-19. Overall study: In each case, the material was cDNA or gDNA derived from T cells, B-cell-depleted T cells, or PBMCs.

In the original processing: Amplification of reference gene primers provided the estimated nucleated cell counts. Using immunoSEQ multiplex PCR, the repertoire was profiled, and TCRdb retains in-frame clones only, with some absent. Clone size and the V and J calls come from that table; the DNA yielded D and trimming. The repertoire has about 200,000 clones, about 90% of them found once; the top ten carry 2% to 2.5%. Germline lookup yields CDR1 SEHNR and CDR2 FQNEAQ (reference sequence). This CDR3 contains 17 residues. Trimming took 1 base from V and 5 from J; bases not matched to a gene: 10. Participant age was about 18 to 100 years, and participants resided in 25 or so US areas. Cohort 3 donors were reported recovered after two negative PCRs, clearance, or symptom resolution.

The chain carries TRBV7-9 and TRBJ1-4; 7 nucleotides match TRBD1. The receptor comes from a woman in her twenties or thirties who had recovered from COVID-19. The sample comprised PBMCs or T cells enriched from blood (not recorded which). CDR3 coding DNA: TGTGCCAGCAGCTTAGGACAGGGAGAGGGCCAGAATGAAAAACTGTTTTTT. It encodes CASSLGQGEGQNEKLFF.